The source of this T cell receptor (beta chain) is a study of T cell responses to AZD1222 COVID-19 vaccine. Background on the study: Recipients boosted at about 4 weeks or about 12 weeks are pooled.

Whole-study findings and limits: Receipt of two AZD1222 doses was followed by a rise in Spike-specific TCR breadth and depth. Donors were largely white British and mainly female; clonal diversity was possibly underestimated.

This CDR3 region has 12 residues. Germline lookup yields CDR1 MGHDK and CDR2 SYGVNS. Trimming removed 2 bases from V and 3 bases from J, with 4 bases in between. Data came from immunoSEQ multiplex PCR; TCRdb stores just in-frame clones and leaves some out. This table holds about 150,000 clones, 88% found once. The count of this clone is one. The target antigen is unknown. The chain is built from TRBV25-1 and TRBJ1-2; D is undetermined. The source of this sequence is an adult in good health. The sample in question was peripheral blood, obtained on day 0 of AZD1222 vaccination. CDR3 coding DNA: TGTGCCAGCAGTGAACCCTACTATGGCTACACCTTC. It encodes CASSEPYYGYTF.